This T cell receptor beta chain was profiled in a study of blood T cells in healthy people across ages. Germline CDR1 SGHRS, CDR2 YFSETQ. CDR3 size: 15 residues. The V gene lost 4 bases and the J gene lost 4 bases, with 17 bases spanning the gap. Samples each yielded at least 6 micrograms of total RNA. A second roughly 6 to 11 cycle PCR used barcoded and J-beta primers. Each CDR3 protein gets one entry after TCRdb re-called the 5' RACE reads with MiXCR. The sample includes some 940,000 distinct CDR3 sequences, just under 30% of them seen just once. These same records also appear under a second study, on T cells of mothers and their children. That investigation notes: Comparable shaping of TCR recombination output by thymic selection was observed in related and unrelated pairs. Versus unrelated pairs, overlap was slightly higher in related mother-child pairs, without reaching significance.

Sequenced material: blood. The clonotype originates from a woman aged 35 to 49 in good health. The chain links TRBV5-1 to TRBJ1-1; TRBD1 might be the D (6 bases). The CDR3 spells CASSEQGHGPTEAFF. The CDR3 DNA reads as TGCGCCAGCAGCGAACAGGGTCACGGTCCCACTGAAGCTTTCTTT.